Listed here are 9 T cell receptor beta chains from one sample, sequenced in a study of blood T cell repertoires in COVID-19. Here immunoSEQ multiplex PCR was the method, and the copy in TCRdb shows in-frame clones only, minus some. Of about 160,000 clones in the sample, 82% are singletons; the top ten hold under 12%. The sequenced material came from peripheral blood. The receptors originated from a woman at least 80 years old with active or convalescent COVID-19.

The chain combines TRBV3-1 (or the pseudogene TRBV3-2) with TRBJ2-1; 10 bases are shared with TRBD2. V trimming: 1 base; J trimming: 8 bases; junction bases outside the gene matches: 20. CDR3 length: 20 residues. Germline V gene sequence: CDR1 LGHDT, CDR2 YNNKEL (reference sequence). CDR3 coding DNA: TGTGCCAGCAGCCAAGTCCGCCGGACTAGCGGCCGAACGGTGTCCGATGAGCAGTTCTTC. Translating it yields CASSQVRRTSGRTVSDEQFF.

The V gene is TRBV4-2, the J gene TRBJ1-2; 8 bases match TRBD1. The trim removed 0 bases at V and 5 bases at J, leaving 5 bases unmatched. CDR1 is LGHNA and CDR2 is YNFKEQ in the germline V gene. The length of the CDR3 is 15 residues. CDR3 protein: CASSQDLWDRYGYTF. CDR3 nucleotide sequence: TGTGCCAGCAGCCAAGACCTGTGGGACAGGTATGGCTACACCTTC.

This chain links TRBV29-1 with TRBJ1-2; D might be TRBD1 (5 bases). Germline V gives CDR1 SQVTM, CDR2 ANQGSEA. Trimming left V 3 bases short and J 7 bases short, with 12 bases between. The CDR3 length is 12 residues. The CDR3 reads CSVEGQGGGYTF. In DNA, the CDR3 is TGCAGCGTTGAGGGGCAGGGAGGTGGCTACACCTTC. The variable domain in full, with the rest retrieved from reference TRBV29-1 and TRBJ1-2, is SAVISQKPSRDICQRGTSLTIQCQVDSQVTMMFWYRQQPGQSLTLIATANQGSEATYESGFVIDKFPISRPNLTFSTLTVSNMSPEDSSIYLCSVEGQGGGYTFGSGTRLTVV.

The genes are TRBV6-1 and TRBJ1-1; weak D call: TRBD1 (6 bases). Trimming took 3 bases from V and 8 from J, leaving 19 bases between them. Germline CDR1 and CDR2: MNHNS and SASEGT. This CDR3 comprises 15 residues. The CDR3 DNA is TGTGCCAGCAGTGATTCCGGACAGCCACTAATCGAAGCTTTCTTT. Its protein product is CASSDSGQPLIEAFF.

This chain's CDR3 is CASSYPIGAGVGEAFF. The CDR3 region has the DNA TGTGCCAGCAGTTACCCCATAGGGGCAGGGGTCGGTGAAGCTTTCTTT. The chain is built from TRBV6-6 and TRBJ1-1; the D gene is possibly TRBD1 (6 bases). The CDR3 has 16 residues. Trimming took off 2 bases at V and 7 bases at J, with 20 bases between the two ends. The V gene's germline CDR1 is MNHNY and CDR2 SVGAGI (reference sequence).

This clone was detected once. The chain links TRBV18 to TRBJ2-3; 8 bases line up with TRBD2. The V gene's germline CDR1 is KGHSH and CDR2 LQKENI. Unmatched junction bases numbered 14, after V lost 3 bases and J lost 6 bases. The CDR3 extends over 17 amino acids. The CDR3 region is CASSPASRAGVWDTQYF. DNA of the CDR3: TGTGCCAGCTCACCCGCGTCCAGAGCGGGAGTGTGGGATACGCAGTATTTT.

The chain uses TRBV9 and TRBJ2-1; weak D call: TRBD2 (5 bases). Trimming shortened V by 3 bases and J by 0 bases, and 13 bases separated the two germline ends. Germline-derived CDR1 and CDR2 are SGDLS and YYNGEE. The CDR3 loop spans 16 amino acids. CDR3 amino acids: CASSGVIGSSYNEQFF. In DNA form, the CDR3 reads TGTGCCAGCAGCGGAGTAATAGGGAGCTCCTACAATGAGCAGTTCTTC.

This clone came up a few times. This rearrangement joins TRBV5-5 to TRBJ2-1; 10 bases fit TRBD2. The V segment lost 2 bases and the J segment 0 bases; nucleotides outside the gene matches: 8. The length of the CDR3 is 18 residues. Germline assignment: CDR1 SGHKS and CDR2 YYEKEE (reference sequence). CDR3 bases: TGTGCCAGCAGCTTCGTCTCTAGCGGGGGCAGCTCCTACAATGAGCAGTTCTTC. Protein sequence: CASSFVSSGGSSYNEQFF.

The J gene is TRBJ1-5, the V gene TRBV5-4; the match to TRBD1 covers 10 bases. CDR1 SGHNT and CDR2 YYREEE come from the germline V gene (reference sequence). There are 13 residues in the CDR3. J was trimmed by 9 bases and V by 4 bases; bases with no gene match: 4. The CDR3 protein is CASSTGQGWPQHF. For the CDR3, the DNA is TGTGCCAGCAGCACGGGACAGGGGTGGCCCCAGCATTTT.